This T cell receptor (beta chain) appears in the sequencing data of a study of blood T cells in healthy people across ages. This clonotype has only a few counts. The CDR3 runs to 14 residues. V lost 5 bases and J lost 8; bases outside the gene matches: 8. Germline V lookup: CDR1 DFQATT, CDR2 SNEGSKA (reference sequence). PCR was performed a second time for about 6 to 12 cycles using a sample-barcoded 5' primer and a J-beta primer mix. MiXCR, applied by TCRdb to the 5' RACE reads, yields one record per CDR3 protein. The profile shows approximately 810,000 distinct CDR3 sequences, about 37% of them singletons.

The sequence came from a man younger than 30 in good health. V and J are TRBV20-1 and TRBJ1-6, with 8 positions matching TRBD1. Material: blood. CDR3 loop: CSAQSTGVDSPLHF. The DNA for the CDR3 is TGCAGTGCTCAGTCGACAGGGGTAGATTCACCCCTCCACTTT.